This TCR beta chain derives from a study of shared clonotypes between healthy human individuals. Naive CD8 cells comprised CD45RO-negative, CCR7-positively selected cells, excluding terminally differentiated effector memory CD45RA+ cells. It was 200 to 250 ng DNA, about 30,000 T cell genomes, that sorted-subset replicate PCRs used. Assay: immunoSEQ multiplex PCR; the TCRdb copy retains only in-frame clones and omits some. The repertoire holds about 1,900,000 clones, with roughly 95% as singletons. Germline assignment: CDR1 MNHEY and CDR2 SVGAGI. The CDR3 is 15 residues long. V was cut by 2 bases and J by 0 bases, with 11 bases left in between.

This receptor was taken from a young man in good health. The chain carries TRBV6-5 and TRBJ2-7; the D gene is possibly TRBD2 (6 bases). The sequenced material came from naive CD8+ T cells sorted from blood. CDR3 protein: CASSYLGGNSYEQYF. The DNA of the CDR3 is TGTGCCAGCAGTTACCTCGGGGGAAACTCCTACGAGCAGTACTTC.